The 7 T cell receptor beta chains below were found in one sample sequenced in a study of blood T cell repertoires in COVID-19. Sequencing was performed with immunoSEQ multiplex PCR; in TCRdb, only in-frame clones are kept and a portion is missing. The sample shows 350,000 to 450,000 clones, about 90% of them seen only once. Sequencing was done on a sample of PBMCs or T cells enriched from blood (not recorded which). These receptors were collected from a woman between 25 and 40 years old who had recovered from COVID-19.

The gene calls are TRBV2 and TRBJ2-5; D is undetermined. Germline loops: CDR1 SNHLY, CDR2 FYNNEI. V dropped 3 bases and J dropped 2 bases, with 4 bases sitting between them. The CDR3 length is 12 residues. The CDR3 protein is CASSDPQETQYF. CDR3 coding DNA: TGTGCCAGCAGTGACCCACAAGAGACCCAGTACTTC.

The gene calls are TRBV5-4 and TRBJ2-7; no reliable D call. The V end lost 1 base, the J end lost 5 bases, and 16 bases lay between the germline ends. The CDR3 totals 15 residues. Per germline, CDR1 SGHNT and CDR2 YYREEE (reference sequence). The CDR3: CASSLMGGRKDEQYF. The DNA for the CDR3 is TGTGCCAGCAGCTTGATGGGTGGCAGGAAAGACGAGCAGTACTTC. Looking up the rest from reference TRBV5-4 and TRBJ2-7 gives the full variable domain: ETGVTQSPTHLIKTRGQQVTLRCSSQSGHNTVSWYQQALGQGPQFIFQYYREEENGRGNFPPRFSGLQFPNYSSELNVNALELDDSALYLCASSLMGGRKDEQYFGPGTRLTVT.

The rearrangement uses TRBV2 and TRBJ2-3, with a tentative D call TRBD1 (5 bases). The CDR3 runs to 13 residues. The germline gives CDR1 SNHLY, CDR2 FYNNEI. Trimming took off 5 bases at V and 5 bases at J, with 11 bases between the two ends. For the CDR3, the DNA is TGTGCCAGCAGTTTCCAGGGCGGAGATACGCAGTATTTT. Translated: CASSFQGGDTQYF.

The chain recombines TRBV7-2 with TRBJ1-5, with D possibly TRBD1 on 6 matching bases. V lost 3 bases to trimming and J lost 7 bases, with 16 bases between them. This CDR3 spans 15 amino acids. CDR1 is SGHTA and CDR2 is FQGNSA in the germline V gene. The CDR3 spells CASSFNPTGQQPQHF. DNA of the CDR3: TGTGCCAGCAGCTTTAATCCTACAGGGCAACAGCCCCAGCATTTT. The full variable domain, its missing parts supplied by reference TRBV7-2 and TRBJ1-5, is GAGVSQSPSNKVTEKGKDVELRCDPISGHTALYWYRQSLGQGLEFLIYFQGNSAPDKSGLPSDRFSAERTGGSVSTLTIQRTQQEDSAVYLCASSFNPTGQQPQHFGDGTRLSIL.

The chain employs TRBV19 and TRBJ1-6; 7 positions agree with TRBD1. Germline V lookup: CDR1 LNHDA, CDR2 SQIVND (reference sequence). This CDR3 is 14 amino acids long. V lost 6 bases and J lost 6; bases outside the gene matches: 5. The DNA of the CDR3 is TGTGCCAGTAGACCCCGGGACAGTAATTCACCCCTCCACTTT. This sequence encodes CASRPRDSNSPLHF.

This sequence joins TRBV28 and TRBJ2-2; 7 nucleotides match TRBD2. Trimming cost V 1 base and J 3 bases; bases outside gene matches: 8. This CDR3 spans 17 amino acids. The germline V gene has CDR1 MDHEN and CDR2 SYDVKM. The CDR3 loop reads CASSLLAGVFHTGELFF. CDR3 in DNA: TGTGCCAGCAGTTTATTGGCGGGAGTATTTCACACCGGGGAGCTGTTTTTT.

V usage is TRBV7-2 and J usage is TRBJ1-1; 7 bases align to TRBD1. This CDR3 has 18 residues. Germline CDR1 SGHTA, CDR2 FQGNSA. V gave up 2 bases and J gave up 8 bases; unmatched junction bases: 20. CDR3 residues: CASSLSDTGAVLGAEAFF. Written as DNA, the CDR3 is TGTGCCAGCAGCTTATCGGATACAGGGGCGGTTTTGGGGGCCGAAGCTTTCTTT.